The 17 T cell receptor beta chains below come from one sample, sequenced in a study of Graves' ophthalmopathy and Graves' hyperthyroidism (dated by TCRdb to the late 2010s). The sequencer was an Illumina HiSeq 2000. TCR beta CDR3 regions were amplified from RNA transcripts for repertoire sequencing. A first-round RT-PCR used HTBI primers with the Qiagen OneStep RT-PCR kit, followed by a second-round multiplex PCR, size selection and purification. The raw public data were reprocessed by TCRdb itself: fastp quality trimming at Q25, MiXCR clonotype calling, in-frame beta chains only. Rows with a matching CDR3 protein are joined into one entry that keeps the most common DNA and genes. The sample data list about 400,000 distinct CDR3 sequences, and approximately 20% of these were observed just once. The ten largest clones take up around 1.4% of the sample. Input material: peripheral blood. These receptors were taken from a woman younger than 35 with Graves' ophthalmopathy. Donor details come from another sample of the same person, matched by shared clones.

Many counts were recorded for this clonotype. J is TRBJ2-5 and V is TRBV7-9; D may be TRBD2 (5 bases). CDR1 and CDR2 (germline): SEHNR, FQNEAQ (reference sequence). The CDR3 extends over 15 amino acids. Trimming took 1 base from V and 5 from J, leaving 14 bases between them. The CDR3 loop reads CASSLVRGTEETQYF. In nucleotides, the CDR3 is TGTGCCAGCAGCTTAGTTCGGGGTACAGAGGAGACCCAGTACTTC.

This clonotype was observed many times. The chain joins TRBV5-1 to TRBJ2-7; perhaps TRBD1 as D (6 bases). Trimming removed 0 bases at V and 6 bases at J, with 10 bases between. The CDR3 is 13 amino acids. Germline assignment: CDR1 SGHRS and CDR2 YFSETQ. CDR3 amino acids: CASSLDVGGEQYF. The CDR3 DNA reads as TGCGCCAGCAGCTTGGATGTAGGGGGCGAGCAGTACTTC.

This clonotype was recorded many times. In DNA form, the CDR3 reads TGTGCCACCAGCGGGACAGGGTATTCACCCCTCCACTTT. Its translation is CATSGTGYSPLHF. This chain joins TRBV15 and TRBJ1-6, with TRBD1 matching 9 bases. Germline V gene data show CDR1 as LNHNV and CDR2 as YYDKDF (reference sequence). The length of the CDR3 is 13 residues. Trimming took 5 bases from V and 8 from J; bases not matched to a gene: 1.

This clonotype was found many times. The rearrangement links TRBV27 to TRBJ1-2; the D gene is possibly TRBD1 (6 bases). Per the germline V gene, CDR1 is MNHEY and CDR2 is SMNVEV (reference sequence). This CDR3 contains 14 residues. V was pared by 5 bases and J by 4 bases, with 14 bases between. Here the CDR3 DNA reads TGTGCCAGCAGTCAGATTGCAGGGGCCTATGGCTACACCTTC. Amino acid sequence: CASSQIAGAYGYTF.

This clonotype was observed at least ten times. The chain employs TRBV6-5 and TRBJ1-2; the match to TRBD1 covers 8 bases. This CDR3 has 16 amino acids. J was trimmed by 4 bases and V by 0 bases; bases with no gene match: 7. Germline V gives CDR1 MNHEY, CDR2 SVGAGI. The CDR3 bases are TGTGCCAGCAGTTACTCTGGGACCGGGACAGGCTATGGCTACACCTTC. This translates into CASSYSGTGTGYGYTF.

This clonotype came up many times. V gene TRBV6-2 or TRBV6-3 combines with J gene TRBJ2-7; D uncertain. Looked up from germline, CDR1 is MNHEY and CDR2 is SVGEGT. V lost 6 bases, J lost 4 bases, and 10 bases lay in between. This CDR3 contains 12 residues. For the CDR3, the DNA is TGTGCCAGCAGCGACGGGCCGTACGAGCAGTACTTC. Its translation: CASSDGPYEQYF.

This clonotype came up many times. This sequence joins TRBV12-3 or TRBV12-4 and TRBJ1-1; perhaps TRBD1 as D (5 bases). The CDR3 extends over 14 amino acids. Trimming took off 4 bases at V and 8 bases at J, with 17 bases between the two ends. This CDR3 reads CASSSVAGSTEAFF. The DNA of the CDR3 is TGTGCCAGCAGTTCCGTGGCAGGGAGCACCGAAGCTTTCTTT.

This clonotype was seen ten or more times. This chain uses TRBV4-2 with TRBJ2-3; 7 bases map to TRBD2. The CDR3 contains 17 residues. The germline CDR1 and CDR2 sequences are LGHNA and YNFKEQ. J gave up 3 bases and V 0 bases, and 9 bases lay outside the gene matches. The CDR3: CASSQDLGSGMTDTQYF. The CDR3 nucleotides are TGTGCCAGCAGCCAAGATTTAGGGAGCGGGATGACAGATACGCAGTATTTT.

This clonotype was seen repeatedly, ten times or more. The CDR3 DNA follows: TGTGCCAGCAGACCTGCGGGAAAAGACTACGAGCAGTACTTC. It codes for CASRPAGKDYEQYF. V usage is TRBV2 and J usage is TRBJ2-7; maybe TRBD2 (6 bases). The germline V gene encodes CDR1 SNHLY and CDR2 FYNNEI. V lost 6 bases to trimming and J lost 3 bases, with 15 bases between them. CDR3 size: 14 residues.

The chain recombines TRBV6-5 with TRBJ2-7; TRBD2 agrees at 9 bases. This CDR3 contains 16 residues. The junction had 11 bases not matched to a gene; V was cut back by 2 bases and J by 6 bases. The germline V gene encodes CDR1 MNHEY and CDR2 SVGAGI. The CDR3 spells CASSYGAGGLNGEQYF. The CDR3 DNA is TGTGCCAGCAGTTACGGAGCGGGAGGTCTGAATGGCGAGCAGTACTTC.

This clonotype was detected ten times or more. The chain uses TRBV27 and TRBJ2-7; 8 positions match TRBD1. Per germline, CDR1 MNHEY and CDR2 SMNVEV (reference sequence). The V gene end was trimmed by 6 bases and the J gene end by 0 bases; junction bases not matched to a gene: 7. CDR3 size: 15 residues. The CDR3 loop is CASRYTGGPSYEQYF. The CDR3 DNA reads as TGTGCCAGCAGGTACACAGGGGGGCCCTCCTACGAGCAGTACTTC.

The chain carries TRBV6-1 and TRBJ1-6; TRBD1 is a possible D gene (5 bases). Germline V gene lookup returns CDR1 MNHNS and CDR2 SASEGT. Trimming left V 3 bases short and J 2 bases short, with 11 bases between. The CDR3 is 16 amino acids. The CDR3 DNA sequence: TGTGCCAGCAGTGACCCAGGGATTACCTATAATTCACCCCTCCACTTT. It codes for CASSDPGITYNSPLHF.

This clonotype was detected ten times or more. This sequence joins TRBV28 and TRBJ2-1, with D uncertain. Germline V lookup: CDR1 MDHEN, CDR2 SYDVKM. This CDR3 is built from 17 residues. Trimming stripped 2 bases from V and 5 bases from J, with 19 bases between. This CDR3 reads CASSLRPEERLNNEQFF. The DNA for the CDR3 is TGTGCCAGCAGTTTACGGCCAGAGGAGCGACTTAACAATGAGCAGTTCTTC.

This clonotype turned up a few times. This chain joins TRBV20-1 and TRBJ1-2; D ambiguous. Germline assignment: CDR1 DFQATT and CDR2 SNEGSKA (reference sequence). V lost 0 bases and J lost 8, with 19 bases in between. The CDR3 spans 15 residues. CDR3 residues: CSARDIKSGHTGYTF. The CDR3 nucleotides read TGCAGTGCTAGAGATATAAAGTCAGGCCATACCGGCTACACCTTC.

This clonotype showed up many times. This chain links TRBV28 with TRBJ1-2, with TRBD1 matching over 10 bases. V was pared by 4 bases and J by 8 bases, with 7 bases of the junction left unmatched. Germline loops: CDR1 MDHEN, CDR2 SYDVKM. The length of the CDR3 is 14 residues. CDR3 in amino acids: CASSYRQGAPGYTF. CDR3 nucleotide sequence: TGTGCCAGCAGTTACCGACAGGGGGCGCCCGGCTACACCTTC.

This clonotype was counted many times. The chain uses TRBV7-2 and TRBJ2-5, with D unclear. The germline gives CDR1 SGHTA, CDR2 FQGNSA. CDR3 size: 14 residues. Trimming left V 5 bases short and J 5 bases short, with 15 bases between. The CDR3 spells CASSADSARETQYF. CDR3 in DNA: TGTGCCAGCAGCGCCGACTCGGCCAGGGAGACCCAGTACTTC.

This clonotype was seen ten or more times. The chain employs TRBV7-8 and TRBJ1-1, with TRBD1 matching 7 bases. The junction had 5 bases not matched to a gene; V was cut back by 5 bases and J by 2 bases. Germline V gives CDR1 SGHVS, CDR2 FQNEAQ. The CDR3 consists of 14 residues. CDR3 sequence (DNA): TGTGCCAGCAGCAAGACAGGGTTTAACACTGAAGCTTTCTTT. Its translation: CASSKTGFNTEAFF.